Listed below are T cell receptor beta chains from one sample, sequenced in a study of blood T cell repertoires in COVID-19. The data were produced by immunoSEQ multiplex PCR, yet TCRdb's version contains in-frame clones alone and is incomplete. The sample carries about 47,000 clones, 91% recorded once. The sequencing sample was made of peripheral blood. The origin of the receptors is a man between 65 and 85 years old with active COVID-19. The CDR3 runs from the conserved cysteine through the conserved F or W. The order of the fields is CDR3 DNA, CDR3 protein, clone size, J gene, V gene, D gene. D genes are given only for firm matches. Size is stated for part of the rows, as once, few or many counts, or as a class when the clone is expanded.

TGTGCCAGCAGGAACAGAAAACACAATCAGCCCCAGCATTTT | CASRNRKHNQPQHF | NA | TRBJ1-5 | TRBV7-6 | NA
TGCGCCAGCAGCTTGACGCAGGGTTTGCCCCTATATGACGGTCAGCCCCAGCATTTT | CASSLTQGLPLYDGQPQHF | NA | TRBJ1-5 | TRBV5-1 | NA
TGTGCCAGCAGCTCCCCGGGACAGGGCTCTGGAAACACCATATATTTT | CASSSPGQGSGNTIYF | NA | TRBJ1-3 | TRBV7-9 | TRBD1
TGTGCCAGCAGTGCCCATAAAGAGGGGGCGTATCTCCGAGAGACCCAGTACTTC | CASSAHKEGAYLRETQYF | NA | TRBJ2-5 | TRBV28 | TRBD1
TGTGCCAGCAGAGATCCGGGGGGGCCAGAGACCCAGTACTTC | CASRDPGGPETQYF | NA | TRBJ2-5 | TRBV6-5 | TRBD2
TGTGCCAGCAGGGCCCGACTAGCGGGAGCCGGCAATGAGCAGTTCTTC | CASRARLAGAGNEQFF | NA | TRBJ2-1 | TRBV28 | TRBD2
TGTGCCAGCAGCTTAGGGGGTAGGGACAACGAGCAGTACTTC | CASSLGGRDNEQYF | NA | TRBJ2-7 | TRBV7-9 | NA
TGTGCCAGCAGCGCGATGGACAGGGCGTTTAATTCACCCCTCCACTTT | CASSAMDRAFNSPLHF | NA | TRBJ1-6 | TRBV11-2 | TRBD1
TGTGCCAGCTCACCCGACAGGGGGCGCGGTCAAAAACTGTTTTTT | CASSPDRGRGQKLFF | NA | TRBJ1-4 | TRBV18 | TRBD1
TGCAGCGTTCGAACGACAGGGAAAGGGATCCTTATACCCCCCGAGCAGTACTTC | CSVRTTGKGILIPPEQYF | once | TRBJ2-7 | TRBV29-1 | TRBD1
TGTGCTAGTGGTGAGGGACTAGCGGGGTTCCAAGATACGCAGTATTTT | CASGEGLAGFQDTQYF | once | TRBJ2-3 | TRBV12-5 | TRBD2
TGTGCCAGCAGTAAACAGGGCTGGCAAGAGACCCAGTACTTC | CASSKQGWQETQYF | NA | TRBJ2-5 | TRBV28 | NA
TGTGCCAGCAGCTTAGGGACAACTTACACTGAAGCTTTCTTT | CASSLGTTYTEAFF | few | TRBJ1-1 | TRBV11-2 | NA
TGTGCCAGCACGTCGGAGAGCCAAGAGACCCAGTACTTC | CASTSESQETQYF | NA | TRBJ2-5 | TRBV2 | NA
TGTGCCAGCAGCGTAGGGCTAGCCCTCGGAGATACGCAGTATTTT | CASSVGLALGDTQYF | NA | TRBJ2-3 | TRBV9 | NA
TGTGCCAGCAGTTCCGGGACATTGCTCTACAATGAGCAGTTCTTC | CASSSGTLLYNEQFF | NA | TRBJ2-1 | TRBV5-8 | NA
TGTGCCAGCAGCGGGACAGGGAGAGTGAATCAGCCCCAGCATTTT | CASSGTGRVNQPQHF | NA | TRBJ1-5 | TRBV6-5 | TRBD1
TGTGCCAGCAGCTCCCGACAGGGAGGCAATTCACCCCTCCACTTT | CASSSRQGGNSPLHF | NA | TRBJ1-6 | TRBV5-5 | TRBD1
TGCGCCAGCAGTGAGTTTGTCGGGCAGCCCCAGCATTTT | CASSEFVGQPQHF | NA | TRBJ1-5 | TRBV10-1 | NA
TGTGCCAGCAGCTCCTATACAGGGCCTCGCTACACCTTC | CASSSYTGPRYTF | NA | TRBJ1-2 | TRBV13 | NA
TGTGCCAGCAGCCAAGGTTTCGCGAGTCGTGGGCGAATCGGAGCGGGGGTTAACGAGCAGTACTTC | CASSQGFASRGRIGAGVNEQYF | NA | TRBJ2-7 | TRBV3-1/TRBV3-2 | TRBD2
TGTGCCAGCAGCTTCGGGTGGGTTGGTAATGAAAAACTGTTTTTT | CASSFGWVGNEKLFF | NA | TRBJ1-4 | TRBV7-2 | NA
TGTGCCAGCAGCTTAAGGGGGACAGGGCACACTGAAGCTTTCTTT | CASSLRGTGHTEAFF | NA | TRBJ1-1 | TRBV7-2 | TRBD1
TGTGCCAGCAGCATCGACAGGGTCACTTCCTACGAGCAGTACTTC | CASSIDRVTSYEQYF | NA | TRBJ2-7 | TRBV6-6 | TRBD1
TGTGCCAGCAGCAATGGGACAGGGCCCAATCAGCCCCAGCATTTT | CASSNGTGPNQPQHF | NA | TRBJ1-5 | TRBV11-2 | TRBD1
TGTGCCAGCAGCTTCGGGGTCTCTGCAAACTATGGCTACACCTTC | CASSFGVSANYGYTF | once | TRBJ1-2 | TRBV5-5 | NA
TGTGCCAGCAGTTTTAGCAGGGTGAGCTCCTACGAGCAGTACTTC | CASSFSRVSSYEQYF | NA | TRBJ2-7 | TRBV28 | NA
TGTGCCAGCAGCTTGGCACAATTTAGCGGGGTCGGGGAGCAGTACTTC | CASSLAQFSGVGEQYF | NA | TRBJ2-7 | TRBV11-2 | TRBD2
TGTGCCAGTAGTACCCCGGGGGGGAACACCGGGGAGCTGTTTTTT | CASSTPGGNTGELFF | NA | TRBJ2-2 | TRBV19 | TRBD2
TGTGCCAGTAGCCCGGGACAGGGGATCGACTACTCTGGAAACACCATATATTTT | CASSPGQGIDYSGNTIYF | NA | TRBJ1-3 | TRBV19 | TRBD1
TGTGCCAGCAGCTTATTAGTTCCGAGGAATAATTCACCCCTCCACTTT | CASSLLVPRNNSPLHF | NA | TRBJ1-6 | TRBV7-2 | NA
TGTGCCAGCAGCTTGGAACAGGGTCCGAGACAGCCCCAGCATTTT | CASSLEQGPRQPQHF | NA | TRBJ1-5 | TRBV5-5 | NA
TGTGCCAGTAGTATGCCCCCCGGCGGGGCCGACACTGAAGCTTTCTTT | CASSMPPGGADTEAFF | NA | TRBJ1-1 | TRBV19 | NA
TGTGCCAGCAGTGAGCGACCGGGACAGGTTAAGTACGAGCAGTACTTC | CASSERPGQVKYEQYF | NA | TRBJ2-7 | TRBV6-1 | TRBD1
TGTGCCAGCAGCGTGAGCGGGGGTATAAATACGCAGTATTTT | CASSVSGGINTQYF | NA | TRBJ2-3 | TRBV11-2 | TRBD2
TGTGCCAGCAGCTTGCGGGGGGGGCCGACAGATACGCAGTATTTT | CASSLRGGPTDTQYF | once | TRBJ2-3 | TRBV5-4 | TRBD2
TGCAGCGTTGGTGAAGGGGCTCGGGCGGGGAGTTACAATGAGCAGTTCTTC | CSVGEGARAGSYNEQFF | NA | TRBJ2-1 | TRBV29-1 | NA
TGTGCCTGGAGTATAGGGGGGGGGACCTTCAGGGATACGCAGTATTTT | CAWSIGGGTFRDTQYF | NA | TRBJ2-3 | TRBV30 | NA
TGTGCCAGCAGTGAGGGTCACAGGGGTTCAGATACGCAGTATTTT | CASSEGHRGSDTQYF | NA | TRBJ2-3 | TRBV2 | TRBD1
TGTGCCAGCAGTTTTACCGGAGGAGAGACCCAGTACTTC | CASSFTGGETQYF | NA | TRBJ2-5 | TRBV12-3/TRBV12-4 | NA
TGTGCCAGCAGCTTATGGGGGACATTTAGCTACACCTTC | CASSLWGTFSYTF | NA | TRBJ1-2 | TRBV11-2 | NA
TGTGCTAGCACGCGGGGGAACACAGATACGCAGTATTTT | CASTRGNTDTQYF | NA | TRBJ2-3 | TRBV7-9 | TRBD2